This TCR beta chain was found in a study of cytomegalovirus exposure and HLA in healthy donors. Details on this clone: Its antigen remains unknown.

The PCR had 60 Vbeta and 13 Jbeta primers. The method was immunoSEQ multiplex PCR; TCRdb's version includes in-frame clones alone and lacks a portion of them. The profile covers approximately 190,000 clones, with over 60% appearing a single time and approximately 2% taken by the ten largest. Germline CDR1 reads SGHVS; CDR2 reads FNYEAQ. V lost 5 bases, J lost 8 bases, and 18 bases lay in between. This CDR3 is built from 15 residues. It was healthy bone marrow donors who served as donors. Notes on the study in general: A later analysis associated 16,951 TCR beta sequences with HLA alleles at a 0.05 false discovery rate.

Sequencing was carried out using PBMCs. This chain joins TRBV7-6 and TRBJ1-4, with a weak D call TRBD1 (6 bases). This TCR was recovered from a woman aged 25 to 45 in good health and CMV-seropositive. CDR3 DNA: TGTGCCAGCAGCCCCGACGGACAGATTTGGGAAAAACTGTTTTTT. Translation: CASSPDGQIWEKLFF.